This passage covers 21 T cell receptor beta chains from one sample sequenced in a study of T cell responses to AZD1222 COVID-19 vaccine. Clones were sequenced by immunoSEQ multiplex PCR, and TCRdb holds only the in-frame ones, with some missing. The sample gives about 100,000 clones, about nine tenths of which show up once; about 1.8% is in the top ten. Material: peripheral blood, obtained on day 0 of AZD1222 vaccination. All receptors come from an adult in good health.

This clone was seen a single time. This chain connects TRBV7-3 to TRBJ2-1, with TRBD1 as a possible D gene (6 bases). The CDR3 totals 16 residues. Trimming took 4 bases from V and 3 from J, leaving 16 bases between them. The germline CDR1 and CDR2 sequences are SGHTA and FQGTGA. CDR3 region: CASSSNRQALYNEQFF. The CDR3, as DNA: TGTGCCAGCAGCTCCAACCGACAGGCCCTCTACAATGAGCAGTTCTTC.

This rearrangement joins TRBV27 to TRBJ2-1, with TRBD2 matching over 10 bases. The J segment lost 8 bases and the V segment lost 6 bases, leaving 16 bases of the junction unmatched. CDR3 length: 17 residues. In germline, CDR1 is MNHEY, CDR2 SMNVEV (reference sequence). CDR3 in amino acids: CASSQPPLAGVVYEQFF. The CDR3 bases are TGTGCCAGCAGCCAGCCCCCCCTAGCGGGAGTGGTTTATGAGCAGTTCTTC.

V and J are TRBV9 and TRBJ2-7; D may be TRBD1 (6 bases). Per germline, CDR1 SGDLS and CDR2 YYNGEE. The CDR3 runs 13 residues. V was clipped by 3 bases and J by 2 bases, with 9 bases between them. CDR3: CASSAGTTYEQYF. For the CDR3, the DNA is TGTGCCAGCAGCGCCGGGACAACCTACGAGCAGTACTTC.

The chain carries TRBV4-1 and TRBJ1-2; D uncertain. Between the trimmed V and J ends, which lost 1 base and 2 bases, there was a span of 11 bases. Germline CDR1 MGHRA, CDR2 YSYEKL. CDR3 length equals 15 residues. The CDR3 sequence is CASSQGQSSNYGYTF. CDR3 coding DNA: TGCGCCAGCAGCCAAGGGCAGTCTTCCAACTATGGCTACACCTTC.

V usage is TRBV5-1 and J usage is TRBJ2-7; weak D call: TRBD2 (5 bases). V lost 3 bases to trimming and J lost 2 bases, with 18 bases between them. This CDR3 comprises 16 residues. Looked up from germline, CDR1 is SGHRS and CDR2 is YFSETQ. CDR3 DNA: TGCGCCAGCAGCTCGGGGTTGACCTCTCCGGCCTACGAGCAGTACTTC. Translating gives CASSSGLTSPAYEQYF.

V gene TRBV6-5 combines with J gene TRBJ2-1; either TRBD1 or TRBD2 may supply D (5 bases each). This CDR3 region has 14 residues. V gave up 7 bases and J gave up 14 bases, with 24 bases separating them. Germline CDR1 is MNHEY and CDR2 is SVGAGI. CDR3 loop: CASTRTLGGDLKFF. CDR3 nucleotide sequence: TGTGCCAGCACCCGCACCCTTGGGGGAGATTTGAAGTTCTTC.

The chain couples TRBV5-4 to TRBJ2-1, with TRBD1 matching 7 bases. The CDR3 runs to 15 residues. V gave up 4 bases and J gave up 6 bases; unmatched junction bases: 10. CDR1 SGHNT and CDR2 YYREEE come from the germline V gene (reference sequence). The chain's CDR3 is CASSPGQVRGNEQFF. The CDR3 bases are TGTGCCAGCAGCCCCGGACAGGTTAGAGGCAATGAGCAGTTCTTC.

The gene calls are TRBV7-2 and TRBJ1-2; D is unclear. Germline V gene sequence: CDR1 SGHTA, CDR2 FQGNSA. There are 14 residues in the CDR3. Deletions cut 4 bases from V and 0 bases from J, with 9 bases between. The CDR3 DNA reads as TGTGCCAGCAGCTGGGTAGGAACTAACTATGGCTACACCTTC. Its protein product is CASSWVGTNYGYTF.

The chain carries TRBV9 and TRBJ2-7, with D possibly TRBD1 on 6 matching bases. Germline lookup yields CDR1 SGDLS and CDR2 YYNGEE. V was pared by 0 bases and J by 3 bases, with 13 bases between. The length of the CDR3 is 15 residues. CDR3: CASSVGTVHRYEQYF. CDR3 DNA sequence: TGTGCCAGCAGCGTAGGGACAGTCCATCGCTACGAGCAGTACTTC.

V and J are TRBV27 and TRBJ2-3, with 8 bases fitting TRBD2. Germline V gene data show CDR1 as MNHEY and CDR2 as SMNVEV (reference sequence). The junction had 3 bases not matched to a gene; V was cut back by 4 bases and J by 3 bases. This CDR3 has 14 residues. The CDR3 sequence: CASSSGTSTDTQYF. The CDR3 region has the DNA TGTGCCAGCAGTTCCGGGACTAGTACAGATACGCAGTATTTT.

The chain joins TRBV28 to TRBJ1-2, with 9 bases identical to TRBD1. Germline CDR1 reads MDHEN; CDR2 reads SYDVKM. The CDR3 has 15 amino acids. After removal of 3 bases from V and 8 bases from J, the junction contained 10 bases not matched to a gene. The CDR3 coding sequence is TGTGCCAGCAGTTTCCCGCGGACAGGGGCGGGGGGCTACACCTTC. The encoded protein is CASSFPRTGAGGYTF.

The chain employs TRBV6-6 and TRBJ2-7; 7 positions agree with TRBD2. The CDR3 covers 14 residues. With V trimmed by 4 bases and J by 5 bases, 8 bases remained unmatched. Germline assignment: CDR1 MNHNY and CDR2 SVGAGI (reference sequence). The CDR3 bases are TGTGCCAGCAGTTGGGGCGGGAGCATCCACGAGCAGTACTTC. Translating it yields CASSWGGSIHEQYF.

CDR3 sequence reads: CASSNQVPHEQYF. In nucleotides, the CDR3 is TGTGCCAGCAGCAATCAAGTTCCCCACGAGCAGTACTTC. The chain links TRBV7-8 to TRBJ2-7; D is unresolved. V gave up 5 bases and J gave up 5 bases, with 13 bases separating them. This CDR3 is 13 amino acids long. CDR1 SGHVS and CDR2 FQNEAQ come from the germline V gene.

This chain uses TRBV18 with TRBJ1-1; TRBD1 matches at 8 bases. CDR1 KGHSH and CDR2 LQKENI come from the germline V gene. This CDR3 has 15 residues. Trimming took 6 bases from V and 2 from J; bases not matched to a gene: 8. The CDR3 reads CASSLGTGLNTEAFF. For the CDR3, the DNA is TGTGCCAGCTCCCTGGGGACAGGTCTTAACACTGAAGCTTTCTTT.

This chain uses TRBV3-1 (or the pseudogene TRBV3-2) with TRBJ2-5; a weak D match, TRBD2 (5 bases). V lost 0 bases, J lost 4 bases, and 15 bases lay in between. Per the germline V gene, CDR1 is LGHDT and CDR2 is YNNKEL (reference sequence). The CDR3 covers 16 residues. CDR3 coding DNA: TGTGCCAGCAGCCAAGATTGGGGTGTCGCGGGAGAGACCCAGTACTTC. Translation gives CASSQDWGVAGETQYF.

The chain joins TRBV10-2 to TRBJ1-1, with TRBD1 identical over 9 bases. Germline loops: CDR1 WSHSY, CDR2 SAAADI. The CDR3 loop spans 14 amino acids. V dropped 5 bases and J dropped 7; count of bases not matched to a gene: 8. The CDR3 is CASSFNRGPREAFF. In nucleotides, the CDR3 is TGCGCCAGCAGTTTCAACAGGGGGCCTCGTGAAGCTTTCTTT.

This clone was observed a single time. The V gene is TRBV4-1, the J gene TRBJ1-1; a weak D match, TRBD1 (5 bases). The CDR3 length is 17 residues. The V end lost 7 bases, the J end lost 1 base, and 22 bases lay between the germline ends. CDR1 and CDR2 from the germline V gene are MGHRA and YSYEKL. The DNA of the CDR3 is TGCGCCAGCACGTCTCTAGACAGCGGAGTAAAGAACACTGAAGCTTTCTTT. Protein sequence: CASTSLDSGVKNTEAFF.

This sequence joins TRBV4-1 and TRBJ2-7; 8 bases agree with TRBD1. With 4 bases clipped from V and 5 bases from J, the junction kept 7 bases outside the gene matches. CDR3 size: 14 residues. The V gene's germline CDR1 is MGHRA and CDR2 YSYEKL. The CDR3 DNA reads as TGCGCCAGCAGCCGTGACAGGGGTAAGGACGAGCAGTACTTC. Protein sequence: CASSRDRGKDEQYF.

The chain employs TRBV9 and TRBJ2-7; D is perhaps TRBD1 (5 bases). This CDR3 comprises 15 residues. Germline-derived CDR1 and CDR2 are SGDLS and YYNGEE. V was cut by 0 bases and J by 5 bases, with 15 bases left in between. In DNA, the CDR3 is TGTGCCAGCAGCGTAGGGGGCGGCAGGCTCCACGAGCAGTACTTC. Translation: CASSVGGGRLHEQYF.

V and J are TRBV6-5 and TRBJ2-7, with no clear D. Deletions cut 5 bases from V and 5 bases from J, with 16 bases between. The CDR3 extends over 14 amino acids. Germline V gene sequence: CDR1 MNHEY, CDR2 SVGAGI. The DNA of the CDR3 is TGTGCCAGCAGTCCTTATACTCTTGGTAACGAGCAGTACTTC. The encoded protein is CASSPYTLGNEQYF.

This chain joins TRBV6-5 and TRBJ2-3, with D uncertain. The CDR3 runs to 14 residues. V lost 6 bases, J lost 0 bases, and 10 bases lay in between. CDR1 and CDR2 (germline): MNHEY, SVGAGI. CDR3 nucleotide sequence: TGTGCCAGCAGCGGTCTACATAGCACAGATACGCAGTATTTT. It translates to CASSGLHSTDTQYF.